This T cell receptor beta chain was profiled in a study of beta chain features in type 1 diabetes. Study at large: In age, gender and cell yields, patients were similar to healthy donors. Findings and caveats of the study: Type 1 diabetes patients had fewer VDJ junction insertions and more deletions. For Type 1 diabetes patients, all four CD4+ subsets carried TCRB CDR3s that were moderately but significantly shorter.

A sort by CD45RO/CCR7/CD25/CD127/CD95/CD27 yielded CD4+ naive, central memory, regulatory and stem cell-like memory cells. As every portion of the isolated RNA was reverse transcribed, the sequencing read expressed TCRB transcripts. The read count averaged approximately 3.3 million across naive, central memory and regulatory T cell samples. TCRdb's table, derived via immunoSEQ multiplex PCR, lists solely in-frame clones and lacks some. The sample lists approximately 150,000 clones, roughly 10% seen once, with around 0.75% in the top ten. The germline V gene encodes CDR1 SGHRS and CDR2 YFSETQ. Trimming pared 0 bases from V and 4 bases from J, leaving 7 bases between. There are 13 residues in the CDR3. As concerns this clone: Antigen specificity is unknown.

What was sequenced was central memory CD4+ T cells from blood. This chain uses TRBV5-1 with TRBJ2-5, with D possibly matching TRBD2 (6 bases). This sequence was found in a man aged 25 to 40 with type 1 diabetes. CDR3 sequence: CASSLGLGETQYF. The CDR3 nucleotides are TGCGCCAGCAGCTTGGGACTAGGAGAGACCCAGTACTTC.